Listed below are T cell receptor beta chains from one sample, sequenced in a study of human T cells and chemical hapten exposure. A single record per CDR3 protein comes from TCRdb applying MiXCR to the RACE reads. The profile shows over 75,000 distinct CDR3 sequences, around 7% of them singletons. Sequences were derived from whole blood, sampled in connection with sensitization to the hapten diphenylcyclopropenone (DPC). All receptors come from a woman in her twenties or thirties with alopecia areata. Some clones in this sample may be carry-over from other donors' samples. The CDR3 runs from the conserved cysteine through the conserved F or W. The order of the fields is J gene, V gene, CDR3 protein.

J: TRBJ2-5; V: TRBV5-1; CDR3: CASSLALGLAGQETQYF
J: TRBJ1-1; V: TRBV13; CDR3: CASSLRRLLLFTEAFF
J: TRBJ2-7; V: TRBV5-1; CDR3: CASSTGTYEQYF
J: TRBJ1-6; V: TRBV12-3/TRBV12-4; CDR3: CASSLELRFSPLHF
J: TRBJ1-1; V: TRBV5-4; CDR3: CASSTQGRGTEAFF
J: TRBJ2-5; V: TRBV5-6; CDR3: CASSLVGGGRQETQYF
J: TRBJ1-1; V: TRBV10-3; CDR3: CAIKSDRGRGNTEAFF
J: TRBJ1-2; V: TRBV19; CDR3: CASSMERGWTNYGYTF
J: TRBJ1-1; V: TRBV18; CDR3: CASSPRSEDTEAFF
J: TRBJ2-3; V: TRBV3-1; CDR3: CASGSGQVTDTQYF
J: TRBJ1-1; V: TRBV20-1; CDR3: CSASVTGGTEAFF
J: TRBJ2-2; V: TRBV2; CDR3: CAGRGLSNTGELFF
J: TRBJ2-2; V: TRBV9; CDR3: CASSVALAGNTGELFF
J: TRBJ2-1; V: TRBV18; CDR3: CASSPQDREHEQFF
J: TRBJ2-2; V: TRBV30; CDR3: CAWSLTRILNTGELFF
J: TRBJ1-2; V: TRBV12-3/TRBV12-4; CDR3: CASRPDTNYGYTF
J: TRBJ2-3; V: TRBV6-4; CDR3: CASSGTSGAIDTQYF
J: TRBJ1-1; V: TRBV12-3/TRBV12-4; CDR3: CASSFGVGGATEAFF
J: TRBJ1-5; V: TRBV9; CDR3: CASSDSQGQPQHF
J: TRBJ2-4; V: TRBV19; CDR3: CASSIAPGEGKNIQYF
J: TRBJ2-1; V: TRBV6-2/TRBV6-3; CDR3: CASSSGGASYNEQFF
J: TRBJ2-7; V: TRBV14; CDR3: CASSPANYEQYF
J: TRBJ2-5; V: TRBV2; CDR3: CASSGLTRETQYF
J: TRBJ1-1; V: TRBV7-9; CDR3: CASSWDRPEAFF
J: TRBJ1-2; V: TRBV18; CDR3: CASSPPATGTYDYTF
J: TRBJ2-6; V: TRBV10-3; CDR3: CAISGWTASGANVLTF
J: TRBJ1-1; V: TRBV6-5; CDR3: CASEDRMNTEAFF
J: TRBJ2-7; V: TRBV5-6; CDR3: CASSLSVSSSYEQYF
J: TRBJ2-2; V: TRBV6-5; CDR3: CASSYSTTGELFF
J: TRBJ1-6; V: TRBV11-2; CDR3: CASSLLQDSPLHF
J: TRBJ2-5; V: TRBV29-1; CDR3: CSVDREETQYF
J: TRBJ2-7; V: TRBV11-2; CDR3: CASSLDGNGAPSYEQYF
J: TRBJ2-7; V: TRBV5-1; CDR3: CASSFTGTPSEQYF
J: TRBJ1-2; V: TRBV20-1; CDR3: CSASRAPPNYGYTF
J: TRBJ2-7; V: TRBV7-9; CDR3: CASSLGPGIRSYEQYF
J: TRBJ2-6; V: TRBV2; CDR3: CASRDTTGANVLTF
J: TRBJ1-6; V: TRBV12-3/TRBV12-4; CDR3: CASSLSGNSPLHF
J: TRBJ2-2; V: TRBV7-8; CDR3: CASSSGEGTNTGELFF
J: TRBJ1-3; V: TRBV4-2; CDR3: CASSQDQTPGNTIYF
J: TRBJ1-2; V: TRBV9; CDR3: CASSVTPQLPPNTF
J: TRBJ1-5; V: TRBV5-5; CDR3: CASSFYGGRGGNQPQHF
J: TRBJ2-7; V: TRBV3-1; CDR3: CASRSGGYEQYF
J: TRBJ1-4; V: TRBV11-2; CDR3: CASSLEGTGSGGELFF
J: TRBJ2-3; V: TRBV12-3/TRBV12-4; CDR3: CASSRIASSSTDTQYF
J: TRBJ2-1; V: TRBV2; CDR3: CASSRRGNYNEQFF
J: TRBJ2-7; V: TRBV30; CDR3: CAWKAGQNYEQYF
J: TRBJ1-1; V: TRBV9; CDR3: CASSVDPKGGTEAFF
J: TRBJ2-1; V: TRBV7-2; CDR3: CASSFIPGLAPDNEQFF
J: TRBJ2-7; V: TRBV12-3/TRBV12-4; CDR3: CASSFQEPYEQYF
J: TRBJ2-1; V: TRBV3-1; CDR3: CASSQDVREQFF
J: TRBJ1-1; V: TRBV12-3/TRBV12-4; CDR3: CASSLSSETEAFF
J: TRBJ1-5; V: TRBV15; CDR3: CATSTENQPQHF
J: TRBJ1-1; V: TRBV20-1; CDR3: CSARDSGSGNTEAFF
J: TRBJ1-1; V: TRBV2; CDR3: CASSADRVNTEAFF
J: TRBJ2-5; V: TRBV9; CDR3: CASSVGTRYQETQYF
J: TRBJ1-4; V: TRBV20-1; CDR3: CSARQILNEKLFF
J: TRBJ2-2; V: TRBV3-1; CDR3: CASSQDATGELFF
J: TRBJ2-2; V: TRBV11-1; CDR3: CASSPRDINTGELFF
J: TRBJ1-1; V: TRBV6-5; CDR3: CASSRGQTEAFF
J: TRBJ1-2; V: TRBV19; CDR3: CASTPGGGLYYGYTF